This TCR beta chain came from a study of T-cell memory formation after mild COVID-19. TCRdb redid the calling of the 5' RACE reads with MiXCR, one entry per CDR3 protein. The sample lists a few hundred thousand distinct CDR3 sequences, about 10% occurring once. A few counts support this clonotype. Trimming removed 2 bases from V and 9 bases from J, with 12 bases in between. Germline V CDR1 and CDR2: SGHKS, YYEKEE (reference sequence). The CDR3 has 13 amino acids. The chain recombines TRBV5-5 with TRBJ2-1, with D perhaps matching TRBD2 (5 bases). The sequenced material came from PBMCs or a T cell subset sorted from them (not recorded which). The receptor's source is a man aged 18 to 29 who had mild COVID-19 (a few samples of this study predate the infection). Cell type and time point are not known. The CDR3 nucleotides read TGTGCCAGCAGCTTTAACAGCGGCGCTGAGCAGTTCTTC. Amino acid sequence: CASSFNSGAEQFF.